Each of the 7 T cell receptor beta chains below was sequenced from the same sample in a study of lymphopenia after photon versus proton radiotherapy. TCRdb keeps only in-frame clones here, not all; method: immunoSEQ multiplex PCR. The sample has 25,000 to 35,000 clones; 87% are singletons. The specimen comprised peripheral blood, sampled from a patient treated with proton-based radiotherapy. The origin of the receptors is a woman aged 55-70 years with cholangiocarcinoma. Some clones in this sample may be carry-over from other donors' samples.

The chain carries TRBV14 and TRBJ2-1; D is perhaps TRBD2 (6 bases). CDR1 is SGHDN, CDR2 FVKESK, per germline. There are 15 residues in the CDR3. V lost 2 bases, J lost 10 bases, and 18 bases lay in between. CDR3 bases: TGTGCCAGCAGCCAACGGCGGGGAGCCTTTCGGGAGCAGTTCTTC. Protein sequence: CASSQRRGAFREQFF.

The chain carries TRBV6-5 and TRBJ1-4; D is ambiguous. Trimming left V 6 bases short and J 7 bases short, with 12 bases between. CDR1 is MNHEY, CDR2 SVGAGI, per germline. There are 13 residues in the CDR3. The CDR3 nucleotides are TGTGCCAGCAGGAACAACCTGGGTGAAAAACTGTTTTTT. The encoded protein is CASRNNLGEKLFF.

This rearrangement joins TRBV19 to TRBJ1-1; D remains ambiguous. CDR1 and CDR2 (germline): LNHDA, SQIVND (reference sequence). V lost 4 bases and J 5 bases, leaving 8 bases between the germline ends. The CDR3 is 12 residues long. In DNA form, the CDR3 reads TGTGCCAGTAGTACCAGGTGGACTGAAGCTTTCTTT. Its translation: CASSTRWTEAFF.

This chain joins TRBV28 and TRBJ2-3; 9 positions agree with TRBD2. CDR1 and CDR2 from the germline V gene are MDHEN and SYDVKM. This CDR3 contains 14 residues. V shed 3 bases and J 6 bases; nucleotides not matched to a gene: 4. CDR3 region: CASSFVAGVDTQYF. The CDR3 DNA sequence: TGTGCCAGCAGTTTCGTAGCGGGGGTTGATACGCAGTATTTT.

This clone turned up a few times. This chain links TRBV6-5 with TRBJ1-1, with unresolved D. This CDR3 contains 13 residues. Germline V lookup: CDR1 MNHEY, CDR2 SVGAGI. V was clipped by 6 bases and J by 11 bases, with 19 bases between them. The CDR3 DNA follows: TGTGCCAGCAGCTCGCTGGGAGGTTTCAGGGCTTTCTTT. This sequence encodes CASSSLGGFRAFF.

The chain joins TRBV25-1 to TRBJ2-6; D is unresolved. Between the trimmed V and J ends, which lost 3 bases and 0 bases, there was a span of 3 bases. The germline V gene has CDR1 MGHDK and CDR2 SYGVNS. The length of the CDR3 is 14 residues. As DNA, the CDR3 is TGTGCCAGCAGTGACTACTCTGGGGCCAACGTCCTGACTTTC. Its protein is CASSDYSGANVLTF.

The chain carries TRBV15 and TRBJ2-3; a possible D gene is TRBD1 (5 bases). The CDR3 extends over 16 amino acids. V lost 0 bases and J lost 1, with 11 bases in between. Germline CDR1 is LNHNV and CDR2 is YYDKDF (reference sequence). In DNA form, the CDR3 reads TGTGCCACCAGCAGAGAAAGGGGATGGGGCACAGATACGCAGTATTTT. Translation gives CATSRERGWGTDTQYF.